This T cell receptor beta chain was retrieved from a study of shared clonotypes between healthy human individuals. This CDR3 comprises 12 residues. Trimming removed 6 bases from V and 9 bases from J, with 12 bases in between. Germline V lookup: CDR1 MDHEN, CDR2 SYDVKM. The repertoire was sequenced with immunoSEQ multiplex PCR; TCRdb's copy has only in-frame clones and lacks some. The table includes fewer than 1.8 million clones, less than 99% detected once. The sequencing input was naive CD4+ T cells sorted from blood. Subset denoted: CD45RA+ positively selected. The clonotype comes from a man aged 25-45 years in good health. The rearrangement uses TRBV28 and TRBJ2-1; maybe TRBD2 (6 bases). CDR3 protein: CASSPLAGEQFF. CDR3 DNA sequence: TGTGCCAGCAGCCCACTAGCTGGTGAGCAGTTCTTC.